A single sample gave rise to the 19 T cell receptor beta chains below, sequenced in a study of control samples from healthy donors and cancer patients (dated by TCRdb to 2018 to 2020). The library was prepared using the immunoSEQ multiplex PCR assay. This is the immuneACCESS table as TCRdb keeps it, with only in-frame sequences that have V and J called. A part of the clones is gone; compared with another copy, unresolved V genes explain less than half, and the rest is unexplained. The table for this sample lists fewer than 25,000 clones; around 80% of them were counted only once. Together, the top ten hold more than 25% of the sample. Material: PBMCs. Receptors originate from a man older than 75 with head and neck cancer.

The V and J genes are TRBV7-9 and TRBJ2-5; D gene unclear. CDR1 is SEHNR, CDR2 FQNEAQ, per germline (reference sequence). V shed 0 bases and J shed 13 bases, with 15 bases lying between them. The CDR3 consists of 13 residues. The CDR3 reads CASSLAVSTDLYF. The CDR3 DNA sequence: TGTGCCAGCAGCTTAGCGGTTTCGACTGATCTGTACTTC.

This chain joins TRBV10-3 and TRBJ2-3, with 8 bases that match TRBD1. This CDR3 is 15 amino acids long. After removal of 2 bases from V and 0 bases from J, the junction contained 1 base not matched to a gene. Per the germline V gene, CDR1 is ENHRY and CDR2 is SYGVKD. The CDR3 region has the DNA TGTGCCATCAGTGAGCAGGGGGCTAGCACAGATACGCAGTATTTT. Protein sequence: CAISEQGASTDTQYF.

The chain recombines TRBV6-6 with TRBJ1-1, with TRBD1 matching 8 bases. The CDR3 is made up of 16 amino acids. The germline CDR1 and CDR2 sequences are MNHNY and SVGAGI (reference sequence). The J segment lost 2 bases and the V segment lost 5 bases, leaving 10 bases of the junction unmatched. This CDR3 is CASSKGTGGFNTEAFF. The DNA for the CDR3 is TGTGCCAGCAGTAAGGGCACAGGGGGTTTTAACACTGAAGCTTTCTTT.

The V call is TRBV5-4, the J call TRBJ1-5; no firm D call. Germline-derived CDR1 and CDR2 are SGHNT and YYREEE (reference sequence). CDR3 size: 13 residues. V was trimmed by 0 bases and J by 0 bases, leaving 1 base between them. The DNA for the CDR3 is TGTGCCAGCAGCTTGGATAGCAATCAGCCCCAGCATTTT. It yields the protein CASSLDSNQPQHF.

The chain has TRBV6-1 and TRBJ1-1; D gene uncertain. Per germline, CDR1 MNHNS and CDR2 SASEGT. V was cut by 2 bases and J by 10 bases, with 8 bases left in between. The CDR3 length is 11 residues. CDR3 coding DNA: TGTGCCAGCAGTGAATTGAGGCGAGCTTTCTTT. Amino acids: CASSELRRAFF.

This chain connects TRBV7-8 to TRBJ2-4; possibly TRBD2 for D (5 bases). The CDR3 covers 16 residues. Germline V lookup: CDR1 SGHVS, CDR2 FQNEAQ. Trimming took 6 bases from V and 6 from J, leaving 21 bases between them. This CDR3 reads CASSPGFEGVRNIQYF. The CDR3 DNA sequence: TGTGCCAGCAGTCCTGGCTTTGAGGGAGTCCGAAACATTCAGTACTTC.

V gene TRBV1 combines with J gene TRBJ1-5; TRBD1 was called by the table and not checked on the DNA. TRBV1 has pseudogene status. The CDR3 loop spans 14 amino acids. The CDR3, as DNA: TGCACCAGCAGTCGACAGGGGGCTGGGCAGCCCCAGCATTTT. Translating it yields CTSSRQGAGQPQHF.

This clone was counted only a few times. CDR3 DNA: TGTGCCAGCAGCGTAGGAGGGGATCGCGAGCAGTACTTC. It is translated as CASSVGGDREQYF. This chain uses TRBV9 with TRBJ2-7; D possibly matches TRBD1 or TRBD2 (5 bases each). CDR3 length: 13 amino acids. V shed 0 bases and J shed 6 bases, with 10 bases lying between them. The germline V gene has CDR1 SGDLS and CDR2 YYNGEE.

Relative to its sample, this clone is medium-sized (0.01 to 0.1%). V and J are TRBV4-1 and TRBJ2-7; no clear D gene. The V end lost 0 bases, the J end lost 5 bases, and 8 bases lay between the germline ends. Germline CDR1 MGHRA, CDR2 YSYEKL. This CDR3 has 13 amino acids. As DNA, the CDR3 is TGCGCCAGCAGCCAAGATGGTGGGGACGAGCAGTACTTC. Its protein product is CASSQDGGDEQYF.

This chain uses TRBV7-9 with TRBJ2-1; the match to TRBD2 covers 10 bases. Germline V gives CDR1 SEHNR, CDR2 FQNEAQ (reference sequence). The CDR3 is made up of 12 amino acids. V was pared by 1 base and J by 16 bases, with 4 bases of the junction left unmatched. The CDR3 DNA follows: TGTGCCAGCAGCTTAGAAACTAGCGGGGTATTCTTC. Translation gives CASSLETSGVFF.

The V gene is TRBV7-9, the J gene TRBJ2-2; D uncertain. The germline V gene has CDR1 SEHNR and CDR2 FQNEAQ (reference sequence). The CDR3 loop spans 12 amino acids. V gave up 7 bases and J gave up 7 bases, with 10 bases separating them. In DNA, the CDR3 is TGTGCCAGCATCTCTCGAGGCGGGGAGCTGTTTTTT. It is translated as CASISRGGELFF.

The chain carries TRBV10-2 and TRBJ2-1; 8 bases match TRBD2. This CDR3 contains 16 residues. Germline CDR1 and CDR2: WSHSY and SAAADI. J was trimmed by 5 bases and V by 4 bases; bases with no gene match: 10. The CDR3 sequence: CASSGSSGGVNNEQFF. The CDR3, as DNA: TGCGCCAGCAGTGGGTCGAGCGGGGGCGTCAACAATGAGCAGTTCTTC.

The chain is built from TRBV5-8 and TRBJ2-7; D may be TRBD1 (6 bases). The CDR3 covers 14 residues. The germline CDR1 and CDR2 sequences are SGHTS and YDEGEE. The V end lost 4 bases, the J end lost 3 bases, and 14 bases lay between the germline ends. CDR3 region: CASSRKQGVYEQYF. As DNA, the CDR3 is TGTGCCAGCAGCAGAAAACAGGGAGTCTACGAGCAGTACTTC.

The rearrangement links TRBV11-3 to TRBJ1-1; D not resolved. Per the germline V gene, CDR1 is SGHNT and CDR2 is YENEEA. V was clipped by 1 base and J by 5 bases, with 14 bases between them. This CDR3 has 15 residues. The CDR3 region is CASSLGPGNPTEAFF. CDR3 bases: TGTGCCAGCAGCTTAGGGCCGGGCAATCCTACTGAAGCTTTCTTT.

This clone appeared a few times. This chain uses TRBV9 with TRBJ1-1; D remains unclear. V shed 4 bases and J shed 4 bases, with 17 bases lying between them. Per germline, CDR1 SGDLS and CDR2 YYNGEE. The CDR3 extends over 15 amino acids. CDR3 in amino acids: CASSPGSGDGTEAFF. DNA for the CDR3: TGTGCCAGCAGCCCCGGGTCAGGAGATGGCACTGAAGCTTTCTTT.

The chain combines TRBV5-5 with TRBJ1-2; TRBD1 agrees at 9 bases. The germline gives CDR1 SGHKS, CDR2 YYEKEE (reference sequence). The CDR3 is 13 amino acids. V was pared by 4 bases and J by 5 bases, with 3 bases of the junction left unmatched. CDR3 nucleotide sequence: TGTGCCAGCAGCCTCGGGACAGGGTATGGCTACACCTTC. Translating gives CASSLGTGYGYTF.

The chain is built from TRBV4-1 and TRBJ1-1; a possible D gene is TRBD1 (5 bases). V was clipped by 4 bases and J by 2 bases, with 8 bases between them. The CDR3 contains 13 residues. The germline V gene has CDR1 MGHRA and CDR2 YSYEKL. Here the CDR3 reads CASSPGLNTEAFF. The DNA of the CDR3 is TGCGCCAGCAGCCCGGGACTAAACACTGAAGCTTTCTTT.

The chain links TRBV6-6 to TRBJ1-1, with D unclear. CDR1 MNHNY and CDR2 SVGAGI come from the germline V gene (reference sequence). The CDR3 extends over 12 amino acids. Trimming pared 1 base from V and 0 bases from J, leaving 0 bases between. CDR3 sequence (DNA): TGTGCCAGCAGTTACTTGAACACTGAAGCTTTCTTT. This sequence encodes CASSYLNTEAFF.

The chain couples TRBV6-2 or TRBV6-3 to TRBJ2-5; D might be TRBD2 (6 bases). The CDR3 consists of 15 residues. Trimming cost V 5 bases and J 4 bases, with 17 bases left between them. Germline-derived CDR1 and CDR2 are MNHEY and SVGEGT. This chain's CDR3 is CASSPPTAAGETQYF. For the CDR3, the DNA is TGTGCCAGCAGTCCCCCTACGGCAGCGGGAGAGACCCAGTACTTC.